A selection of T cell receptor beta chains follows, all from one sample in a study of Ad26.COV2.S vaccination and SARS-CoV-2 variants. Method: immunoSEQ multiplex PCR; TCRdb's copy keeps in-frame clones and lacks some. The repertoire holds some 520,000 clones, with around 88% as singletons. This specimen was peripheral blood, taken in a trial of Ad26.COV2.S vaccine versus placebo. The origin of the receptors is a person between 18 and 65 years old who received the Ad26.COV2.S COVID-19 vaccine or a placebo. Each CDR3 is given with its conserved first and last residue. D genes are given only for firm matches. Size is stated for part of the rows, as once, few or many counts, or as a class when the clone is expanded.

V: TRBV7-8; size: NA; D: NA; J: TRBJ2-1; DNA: TGTGCCAGCAGCGGGAGAGGCGGGACAGCGACAAGCTCCTACAATGAGCAGTTCTTC; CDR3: CASSGRGGTATSSYNEQFF
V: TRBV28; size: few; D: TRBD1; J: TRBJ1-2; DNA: TGTGCCAGCAGTTCTGGACAGGGCAGGGGTGGCTACACCTTC; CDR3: CASSSGQGRGGYTF
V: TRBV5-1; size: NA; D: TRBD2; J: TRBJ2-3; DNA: TGCGCCAGCAGCTTGGGGCTAGCGGCAGATACGCAGTATTTT; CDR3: CASSLGLAADTQYF
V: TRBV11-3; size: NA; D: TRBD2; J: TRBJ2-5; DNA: TGTGCCAGCAGCTCACTAGCGGGAGCTGGGGAGACCCAGTACTTC; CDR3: CASSSLAGAGETQYF
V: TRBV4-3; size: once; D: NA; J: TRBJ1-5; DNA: TGCGCCAGCAGCCCGGCGGGGAATCAGCCCCAGCATTTT; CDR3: CASSPAGNQPQHF
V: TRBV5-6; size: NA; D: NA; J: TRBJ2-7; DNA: TGTGCCAGCAGCCCAGGGTTTCGTTTCGAGCAGTACTTC; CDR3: CASSPGFRFEQYF
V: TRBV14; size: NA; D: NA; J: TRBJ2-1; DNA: TGTGCCAGCAGCCAAGATGGTTTTCTCAACTACAATGAGCAGTTCTTC; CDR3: CASSQDGFLNYNEQFF
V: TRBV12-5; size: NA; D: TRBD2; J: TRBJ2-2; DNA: TGTGCTAGTGGTTTGGACCCCGCAGCGGGAGGTGGGCTGTTTTTT; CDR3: CASGLDPAAGGGLFF
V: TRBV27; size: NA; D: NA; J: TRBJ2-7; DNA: TGTGCCAGCAGCACGGTGACAGGGGATCGGGAGGTTATCTGGGGGGTCGTGCAGTACTTC; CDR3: CASSTVTGDREVIWGVVQYF
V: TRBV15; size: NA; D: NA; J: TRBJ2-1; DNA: TGTGCCACCAGACCAGGAGCTACGTTCCGCAATGAGCAGTTCTTC; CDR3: CATRPGATFRNEQFF
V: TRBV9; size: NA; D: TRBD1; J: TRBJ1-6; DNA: TGTGCCAGCAGCGCCAACAGGGGGTTGAATTCACCCCTCCACTTT; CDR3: CASSANRGLNSPLHF
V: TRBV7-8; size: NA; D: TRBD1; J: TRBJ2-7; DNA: TGTGCCAGCAGCCCCGGCCGGGACAGCTCCTACGAGCAGTACTTC; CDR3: CASSPGRDSSYEQYF
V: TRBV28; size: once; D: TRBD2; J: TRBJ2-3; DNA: TGTGCCAGCAGTAGGGCAAGAAGCGGGGGGGGATTGACAGATACGCAGTATTTT; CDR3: CASSRARSGGGLTDTQYF
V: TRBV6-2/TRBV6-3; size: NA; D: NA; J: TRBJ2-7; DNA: TGTGCCAGCAGTTCGATCATAGGCGGGAAGCGGTACGAGCAGTACTTC; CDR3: CASSSIIGGKRYEQYF
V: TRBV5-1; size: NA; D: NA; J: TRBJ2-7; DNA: TGCGCCAGCAGCTTGGAAGCGGGACAGGCCTCCTACGAGCAGTACTTC; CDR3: CASSLEAGQASYEQYF
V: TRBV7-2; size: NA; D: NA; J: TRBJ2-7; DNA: TGTGCCAGCAGTTTATTTGGATCCGACGAGCAGTACTTC; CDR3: CASSLFGSDEQYF
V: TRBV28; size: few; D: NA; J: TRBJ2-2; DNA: TGTGCCAGCAGTTCACGTGGGCTCGGGGAGCTGTTTTTT; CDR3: CASSSRGLGELFF
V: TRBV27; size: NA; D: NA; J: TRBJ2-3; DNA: TGTGCCAGCAGGGGACCCGGGAACAGGGCAGATACGCAGTATTTT; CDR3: CASRGPGNRADTQYF
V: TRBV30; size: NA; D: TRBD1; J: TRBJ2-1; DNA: TGTGCCTTCGACAGGGGGCAGGGGCAGTTCTTC; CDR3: CAFDRGQGQFF
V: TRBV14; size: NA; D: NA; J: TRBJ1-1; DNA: TGTGCCAGCAGCCTGGGGAGTTTTACTGAAGCTTTCTTT; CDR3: CASSLGSFTEAFF
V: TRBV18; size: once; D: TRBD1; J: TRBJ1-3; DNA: TGTGCCAGCTCAGAGGGACAGGGGGCTACTGGAAACACCATATATTTT; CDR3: CASSEGQGATGNTIYF
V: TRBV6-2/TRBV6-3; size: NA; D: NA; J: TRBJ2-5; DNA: TGTGCCAGCAGTAACGTCCCAGGGATCGAGACCCAGTACTTC; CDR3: CASSNVPGIETQYF
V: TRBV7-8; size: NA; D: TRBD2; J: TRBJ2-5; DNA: TGTGCCAGCAGCCTCGCGGGGGGTGGGCAAGAGACCCAGTACTTC; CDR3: CASSLAGGGQETQYF
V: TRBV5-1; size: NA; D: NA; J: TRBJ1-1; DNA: TGCGCCAGCAGCTTGGGGTTCGGGGGAACGAACACTGAAGCTTTCTTT; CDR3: CASSLGFGGTNTEAFF
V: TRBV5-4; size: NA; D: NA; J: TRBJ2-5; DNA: TGTGCCAGCAGCTCTTTGGGCAGACAGTACCAAGAGACCCAGTACTTC; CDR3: CASSSLGRQYQETQYF
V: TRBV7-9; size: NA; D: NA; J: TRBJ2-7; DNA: TGTGCCAGCAGCCAGGACGTTCTCTTCGAGCAGTACTTC; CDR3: CASSQDVLFEQYF
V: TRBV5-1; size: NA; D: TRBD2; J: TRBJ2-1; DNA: TGCGCCAGCAGGGCGGGAGCAATAAATGAGCAGTTCTTC; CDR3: CASRAGAINEQFF
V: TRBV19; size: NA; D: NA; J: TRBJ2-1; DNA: TGTGCCAGTACCCCCAGCGGAGTGTCGTACAATGAGCAGTTCTTC; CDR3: CASTPSGVSYNEQFF
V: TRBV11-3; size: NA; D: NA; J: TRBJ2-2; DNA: TGTGCCAGCAGCTTTAATGGGGTAGCGGAGACCGGGGAGCTGTTTTTT; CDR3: CASSFNGVAETGELFF